This T cell receptor beta chain was found in a study of T cell responses to AZD1222 COVID-19 vaccine (dated by TCRdb to the early 2020s). In the study overall: AZD1222 recipients with second doses at about 4 weeks or about 12 weeks were pooled, because spike-specific TCR depth and breadth did not differ between schedules. TCR sequencing was performed for 230 to 250 trial participants, of whom about 200 were given two doses of AZD1222 and 26 were given two doses of MenACWY control vaccine. Enrollment into the trials was organized by age into subgroups of 18-55, 56-69 and 70-plus years, and those subgroups contained 148, 28 and 57 TCR-sequenced participants, respectively.

For CDR1 and CDR2, the germline V gene lists SGHDT and YYEEEE. V is clipped by 6 bases and J by 3 bases, and the sequence between their germline boundaries is 22 bases long. Its CDR3 holds 16 amino acids, cysteine through phenylalanine. The read is trimmed to its CDR3 DNA, 48 bases read in frame from base 1. This clone has a handful of counts. Its recognized antigen is unknown. The input lacks base qualities; no much larger clone sits a single base away. The CDR3 regions of human TCRbeta chains were analyzed by immunosequencing. The paper's processing steps were these. Repertoire TCRs were checked for matches against a reference library of SARS-CoV-2-specific TCRs that had been generated using the MIRA antigen-specificity platform. Breadth was defined as the fraction of unique TCRs that were SARS-CoV-2-associated. Depth was defined as the fraction of total T cells that were SARS-CoV-2-associated. Each spike-specific TCR was assigned to its reactive spike region and to a CD4 or CD8 class using the MIRA data. Log10-transformed breadth and depth values were compared by one-way ANOVA with Sidak's multiple comparisons tests. TCRdb took over this immuneACCESS table, retaining in-frame rearrangements with V and J assigned. Such tables are incomplete; in checked studies, under half of the missing clones stem from an unresolved V gene, and the remainder is unexplained. For V, J and clone size, that table is used; D and trimming come from the DNA. The sample table records 100,000 to 150,000 clones; more than 80% of these occur just once. Jointly, the top ten make up 1.5% to 1.7% of the sample.

The time point label corresponds to: baseline before first vaccination. Vaccinee samples came from UK trials COV001 and COV002, including a single-blind randomized controlled phase 2/3 trial of AZD1222 (ChAdOx1 nCoV-19) in healthy adults. For TCRbeta chain sequencing, PBMC samples were collected from trial participants at day 0 and at day 28 after the second dose. The investigation overall reported the following: In the small 56-69-year group, the increase in depth fell short of significance, most likely because of low power. Reportedly, almost half of the unique spike-specific TCRs recognized epitopes lying outside the regions that are mutated in the B.1.351 and B.1.1.7 variants. Because no day 14 peak-response samples were available, repertoires were characterized only after the peak T cell response. Conclusions about previously exposed vaccinees were limited because only six AZD1222 recipients were SARS-CoV-2 seropositive at baseline. A significant rise in spike-specific TCR breadth and depth was observed after two AZD1222 doses relative to day 0 and relative to MenACWY recipients. Participants were mostly white British, with more females than males. The authors suggested clonal diversity may have been underestimated. The whole spike protein was spanned by vaccine-associated CD4 TCRs, and dominant responses were seen in regions 160-218 and 743-854.

The chain is encoded by TRBV5-6 joined to TRBJ2-7; D gene: possibly TRBD1, on 6 matching bases. The source was peripheral blood, collected on day 0 of AZD1222 vaccination. This receptor was identified in an adult in good health. The nucleotide sequence is TGTGCCAGCAACCAACCATCCGGGACATATAACTACGAGCAGTACTTC. It specifies CASNQPSGTYNYEQYF.